This is a list of T cell receptor beta chains from one sample in a study of blood T cells in healthy people across ages. TCRdb passed the 5' RACE reads through MiXCR, listing each CDR3 protein once. This table has about 1.1 million distinct CDR3 sequences, 35% to 45% appearing once. Sequencing was done on a sample of blood. Every receptor here comes from a man between 18 and 35 years old in good health. CDR3s include the opening cysteine and the closing phenylalanine or tryptophan. Fields, in order: CDR3 protein, CDR3 DNA, J gene, D gene, clone size, V gene. The D gene is left open where the match is weak. Expanded clones get a size class; other rows say once, few or many, or leave the size out.

CDR3 protein: CASSLGGEPQHF
CDR3 DNA: TGTGCCAGCAGCTTGGGAGGGGAGCCCCAGCATTTT
J gene: TRBJ1-5
D gene: -
clone size: -
V gene: TRBV12-3/TRBV12-4

CDR3 protein: CASGVLEGNEQFF
CDR3 DNA: TGTGCCAGTGGGGTTCTCGAGGGGAATGAGCAGTTCTTC
J gene: TRBJ2-1
D gene: -
clone size: -
V gene: TRBV12-3/TRBV12-4

CDR3 protein: CASSVGGSGADTQYF
CDR3 DNA: TGTGCCAGCAGCGTAGGTGGTAGCGGGGCAGATACGCAGTATTTT
J gene: TRBJ2-3
D gene: TRBD2
clone size: -
V gene: TRBV9

CDR3 protein: CASFSGRLGYEQYF
CDR3 DNA: TGTGCCAGTTTTAGCGGGAGATTAGGATACGAGCAGTACTTC
J gene: TRBJ2-7
D gene: TRBD2
clone size: -
V gene: TRBV6-6

CDR3 protein: CASRRPLGNTEAFF
CDR3 DNA: TGTGCCAGCAGACGACCGCTCGGGAACACTGAAGCTTTCTTT
J gene: TRBJ1-1
D gene: -
clone size: few
V gene: TRBV6-5

CDR3 protein: CASRMGQGNTEAFF
CDR3 DNA: TGTGCCAGCAGGATGGGACAGGGGAACACTGAAGCTTTCTTT
J gene: TRBJ1-1
D gene: TRBD1
clone size: -
V gene: TRBV12-3/TRBV12-4

CDR3 protein: CSARSLSLSGYTF
CDR3 DNA: TGCAGTGCTAGATCCCTCAGTCTCTCAGGCTACACCTTC
J gene: TRBJ1-2
D gene: -
clone size: -
V gene: TRBV20-1

CDR3 protein: CASSQGTSGGLDTQYF
CDR3 DNA: TGTGCCAGCAGCCAAGGGACTAGCGGGGGGCTTGATACGCAGTATTTT
J gene: TRBJ2-3
D gene: TRBD2
clone size: -
V gene: TRBV3-1

CDR3 protein: CASSLGTDGNEQYF
CDR3 DNA: TGCGCCAGCAGCTTAGGGACAGACGGCAATGAGCAGTACTTC
J gene: TRBJ2-4
D gene: TRBD1
clone size: -
V gene: TRBV5-1

CDR3 protein: CASNSAGLDYNEQFF
CDR3 DNA: TGTGCCAGCAACTCAGCGGGACTAGATTACAATGAGCAGTTCTTC
J gene: TRBJ2-1
D gene: TRBD2
clone size: few
V gene: TRBV6-5

CDR3 protein: CSARDLRPTSLFSYEQYF
CDR3 DNA: TGCAGTGCTAGAGATCTTCGTCCGACTAGCCTCTTCTCCTACGAGCAGTACTTC
J gene: TRBJ2-7
D gene: TRBD2
clone size: -
V gene: TRBV20-1

CDR3 protein: CSAIGLGNTGELFF
CDR3 DNA: TGCAGTGCTATAGGGTTGGGGAACACCGGGGAGCTGTTTTTT
J gene: TRBJ2-2
D gene: -
clone size: -
V gene: TRBV20-1

CDR3 protein: CSARRDGEQFF
CDR3 DNA: TGCAGTGCTAGACGGGACGGTGAGCAGTTCTTC
J gene: TRBJ2-1
D gene: -
clone size: -
V gene: TRBV20-1

CDR3 protein: CASSLTPGLYEQFF
CDR3 DNA: TGTGCCAGCAGCTTAACCCCCGGACTCTATGAGCAGTTCTTC
J gene: TRBJ2-1
D gene: -
clone size: -
V gene: TRBV7-2

CDR3 protein: CASSYLAGTYVQFF
CDR3 DNA: TGTGCCAGCAGTTACTTGGCCGGGACATACGTCCAGTTCTTC
J gene: TRBJ2-1
D gene: -
clone size: few
V gene: TRBV6-2/TRBV6-3

CDR3 protein: CSVRGGLPLGSDGYTF
CDR3 DNA: TGCAGTGTCAGGGGAGGACTCCCCTTAGGATCGGATGGCTACACCTTC
J gene: TRBJ1-2
D gene: -
clone size: -
V gene: TRBV20-1

CDR3 protein: CSAPTGTTEAFF
CDR3 DNA: TGCAGTGCCCCGACAGGGACAACTGAAGCTTTCTTT
J gene: TRBJ1-1
D gene: TRBD1
clone size: -
V gene: TRBV20-1

CDR3 protein: CASSLGTRNQPQHF
CDR3 DNA: TGTGCCAGCAGTCTGGGGACACGCAATCAGCCCCAGCATTTT
J gene: TRBJ1-5
D gene: -
clone size: -
V gene: TRBV12-3/TRBV12-4

CDR3 protein: CASSVAFQEQFF
CDR3 DNA: TGTGCCAGCAGCGTTGCTTTTCAGGAGCAGTTCTTC
J gene: TRBJ2-1
D gene: -
clone size: few
V gene: TRBV2

CDR3 protein: CSAYRGNYGYTF
CDR3 DNA: TGCAGTGCCTATAGGGGTAACTATGGCTACACCTTC
J gene: TRBJ1-2
D gene: -
clone size: few
V gene: TRBV20-1

CDR3 protein: CASRTGPFGPQHF
CDR3 DNA: TGCGCCAGCAGGACTGGCCCCTTTGGTCCCCAGCATTTT
J gene: TRBJ1-5
D gene: -
clone size: -
V gene: TRBV5-1

CDR3 protein: CASSLAYQDRGLCGYTF
CDR3 DNA: TGTGCCAGCAGCTTAGCATATCAGGACAGGGGGCTTTGTGGCTACACCTTC
J gene: TRBJ1-2
D gene: TRBD1
clone size: -
V gene: TRBV7-2

CDR3 protein: CSAKTLDYYGYTF
CDR3 DNA: TGCAGTGCTAAAACCCTAGACTACTATGGCTACACCTTC
J gene: TRBJ1-2
D gene: -
clone size: few
V gene: TRBV20-1

CDR3 protein: CASTRGVTNTGELFF
CDR3 DNA: TGCGCCAGCACCCGGGGGGTAACGAACACCGGGGAGCTGTTTTTT
J gene: TRBJ2-2
D gene: TRBD2
clone size: -
V gene: TRBV5-1

CDR3 protein: CASSHQRGAPDTQYF
CDR3 DNA: TGTGCCAGCAGCCATCAGCGGGGGGCTCCAGATACGCAGTATTTT
J gene: TRBJ2-3
D gene: TRBD2
clone size: -
V gene: TRBV7-2

CDR3 protein: CSFTGFNNEQYF
CDR3 DNA: TGCAGCTTTACGGGCTTCAACAATGAGCAGTACTTC
J gene: TRBJ2-7
D gene: -
clone size: -
V gene: TRBV29-1

CDR3 protein: CASSPDSHTEAFF
CDR3 DNA: TGTGCCAGCAGCCCGGACAGCCACACTGAAGCTTTCTTT
J gene: TRBJ1-1
D gene: -
clone size: -
V gene: TRBV3-1

CDR3 protein: CASSFFLGSDYGYTF
CDR3 DNA: TGTGCCAGCAGTTTTTTCCTGGGCAGCGACTATGGCTACACCTTC
J gene: TRBJ1-2
D gene: -
clone size: -
V gene: TRBV12-3/TRBV12-4

CDR3 protein: CASGWGLFPSTDTQYF
CDR3 DNA: TGTGCCAGCGGCTGGGGACTGTTCCCTAGCACAGATACGCAGTATTTT
J gene: TRBJ2-3
D gene: -
clone size: -
V gene: TRBV7-3

CDR3 protein: CASSSPGTVGAFF
CDR3 DNA: TGCGCCAGCAGCTCCCCGGGTACGGTAGGAGCTTTCTTT
J gene: TRBJ1-1
D gene: -
clone size: -
V gene: TRBV5-1

CDR3 protein: CASSHRDRGPEAFF
CDR3 DNA: TGCGCCAGCAGCCATCGGGACAGGGGACCTGAAGCTTTCTTT
J gene: TRBJ1-1
D gene: TRBD1
clone size: few
V gene: TRBV4-3

CDR3 protein: CASSPANEQFF
CDR3 DNA: TGTGCCAGCAGTCCTGCGAATGAGCAGTTCTTC
J gene: TRBJ2-1
D gene: -
clone size: many
V gene: TRBV12-3/TRBV12-4

CDR3 protein: CASSEPRQGTKETQYF
CDR3 DNA: TGTGCCAGCAGTGAACCCCGACAGGGAACGAAAGAGACCCAGTACTTC
J gene: TRBJ2-5
D gene: TRBD1
clone size: many
V gene: TRBV25-1

CDR3 protein: CASSFNSGGRDEQYF
CDR3 DNA: TGTGCCAGCAGCTTTAATTCGGGGGGCCGGGACGAGCAGTACTTC
J gene: TRBJ2-7
D gene: -
clone size: -
V gene: TRBV11-2

CDR3 protein: CASSPQGAPEAFF
CDR3 DNA: TGTGCCAGCAGCCCTCAGGGGGCACCTGAAGCTTTCTTT
J gene: TRBJ1-1
D gene: TRBD1
clone size: few
V gene: TRBV11-2

CDR3 protein: CATRTGLGPDTQYF
CDR3 DNA: TGTGCCACCCGCACGGGACTAGGGCCAGATACGCAGTATTTT
J gene: TRBJ2-3
D gene: TRBD2
clone size: -
V gene: TRBV6-2/TRBV6-3

CDR3 protein: CASSIGTSQTNEQFF
CDR3 DNA: TGTGCCAGCAGTATCGGGACTAGCCAAACCAATGAGCAGTTCTTC
J gene: TRBJ2-1
D gene: TRBD2
clone size: few
V gene: TRBV6-5

CDR3 protein: CASSERAGGSTDTQYF
CDR3 DNA: TGTGCCAGCAGTGAACGAGCGGGGGGCAGCACAGATACGCAGTATTTT
J gene: TRBJ2-3
D gene: TRBD2
clone size: -
V gene: TRBV6-1

CDR3 protein: CASSYQGPHQPQHF
CDR3 DNA: TGTGCCAGCAGTTACCAAGGGCCCCATCAGCCCCAGCATTTT
J gene: TRBJ1-5
D gene: -
clone size: -
V gene: TRBV6-5

CDR3 protein: CASSPGSGTGYEKLFF
CDR3 DNA: TGTGCCAGCAGCCCGGGCTCCGGGACAGGGTACGAAAAACTGTTTTTT
J gene: TRBJ1-4
D gene: TRBD1
clone size: -
V gene: TRBV6-2/TRBV6-3

CDR3 protein: CASSSPPGGGLVNTQYF
CDR3 DNA: TGTGCCAGCAGTTCCCCTCCTGGGGGGGGGCTGGTAAATACGCAGTATTTT
J gene: TRBJ2-3
D gene: -
clone size: -
V gene: TRBV12-3/TRBV12-4

CDR3 protein: CASGPTAGYTF
CDR3 DNA: TGTGCCAGCGGGCCCACGGCTGGCTACACCTTC
J gene: TRBJ1-2
D gene: -
clone size: -
V gene: TRBV12-3/TRBV12-4

CDR3 protein: CASSHYAQGNSPLHF
CDR3 DNA: TGTGCCAGCAGCCACTATGCACAGGGGAATTCACCCCTCCACTTT
J gene: TRBJ1-6
D gene: TRBD1
clone size: -
V gene: TRBV14

CDR3 protein: CASSLAFAGELFF
CDR3 DNA: TGTGCCAGCAGCTTGGCTTTCGCCGGGGAGCTGTTTTTT
J gene: TRBJ2-2
D gene: -
clone size: -
V gene: TRBV5-4

CDR3 protein: CSAEGRVGYTEAFF
CDR3 DNA: TGCAGCGCTGAGGGACGGGTGGGATACACTGAAGCTTTCTTT
J gene: TRBJ1-1
D gene: -
clone size: -
V gene: TRBV29-1

CDR3 protein: CASSVALRGDLKAPNYGYTF
CDR3 DNA: TGTGCCAGCAGCGTAGCCCTCCGGGGGGACCTTAAAGCCCCTAACTATGGCTACACCTTC
J gene: TRBJ1-2
D gene: -
clone size: few
V gene: TRBV9

CDR3 protein: CSASGLAGKYQETQYF
CDR3 DNA: TGCAGTGCTAGCGGACTAGCGGGGAAGTACCAAGAGACCCAGTACTTC
J gene: TRBJ2-5
D gene: TRBD2
clone size: -
V gene: TRBV20-1

CDR3 protein: CAISASEHTGELFF
CDR3 DNA: TGTGCCATCAGTGCATCTGAGCACACCGGGGAGCTGTTTTTT
J gene: TRBJ2-2
D gene: -
clone size: -
V gene: TRBV10-3

CDR3 protein: CASSPRRQSTDTQYF
CDR3 DNA: TGTGCCAGCTCACCCAGAAGACAGTCCACAGATACGCAGTATTTT
J gene: TRBJ2-3
D gene: -
clone size: -
V gene: TRBV18